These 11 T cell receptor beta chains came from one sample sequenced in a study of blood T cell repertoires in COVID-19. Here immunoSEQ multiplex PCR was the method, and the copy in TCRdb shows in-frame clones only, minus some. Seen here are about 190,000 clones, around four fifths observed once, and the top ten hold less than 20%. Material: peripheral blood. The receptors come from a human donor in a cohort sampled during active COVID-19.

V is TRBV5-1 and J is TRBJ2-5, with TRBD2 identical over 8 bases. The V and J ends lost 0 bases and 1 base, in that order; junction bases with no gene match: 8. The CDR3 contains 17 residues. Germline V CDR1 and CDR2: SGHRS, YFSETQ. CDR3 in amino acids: CASSLGFVLAAQETQYF. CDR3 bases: TGCGCCAGCAGCTTGGGTTTCGTACTAGCGGCCCAAGAGACCCAGTACTTC.

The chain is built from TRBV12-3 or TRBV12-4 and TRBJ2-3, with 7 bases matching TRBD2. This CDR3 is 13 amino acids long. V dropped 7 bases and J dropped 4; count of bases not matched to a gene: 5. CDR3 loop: CASIFAGADTQYF. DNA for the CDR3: TGTGCCAGCATATTCGCGGGGGCAGATACGCAGTATTTT.

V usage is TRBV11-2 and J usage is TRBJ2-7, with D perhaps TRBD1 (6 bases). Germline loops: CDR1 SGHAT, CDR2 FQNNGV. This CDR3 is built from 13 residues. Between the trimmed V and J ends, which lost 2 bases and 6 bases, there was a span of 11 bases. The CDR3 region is CASSLYQGSEQYV. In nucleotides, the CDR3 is TGTGCCAGCAGCTTATATCAGGGGAGCGAGCAGTACGTC.

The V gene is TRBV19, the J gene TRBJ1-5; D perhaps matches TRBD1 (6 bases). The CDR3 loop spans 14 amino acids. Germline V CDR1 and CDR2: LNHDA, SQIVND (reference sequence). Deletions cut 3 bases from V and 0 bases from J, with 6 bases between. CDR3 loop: CASSMGASNQPQHF. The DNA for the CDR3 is TGTGCCAGTAGTATGGGGGCTAGCAATCAGCCCCAGCATTTT. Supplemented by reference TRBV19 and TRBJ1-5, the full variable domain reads DGGITQSPKYLFRKEGQNVTLSCEQNLNHDAMYWYRQDPGQGLRLIYYSQIVNDFQKGDIAEGYSVSREKKESFPLTVTSAQKNPTAFYLCASSMGASNQPQHFGDGTRLSIL.

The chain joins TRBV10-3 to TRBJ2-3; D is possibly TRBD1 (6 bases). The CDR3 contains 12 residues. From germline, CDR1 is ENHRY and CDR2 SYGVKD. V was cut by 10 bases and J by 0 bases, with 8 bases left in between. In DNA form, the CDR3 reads TGTGCCACCGGACAGAGCACAGATACGCAGTATTTT. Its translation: CATGQSTDTQYF.

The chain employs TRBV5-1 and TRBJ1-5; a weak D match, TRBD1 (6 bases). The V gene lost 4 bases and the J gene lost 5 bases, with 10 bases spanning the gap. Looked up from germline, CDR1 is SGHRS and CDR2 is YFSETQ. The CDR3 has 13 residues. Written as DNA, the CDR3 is TGCGCCAGCAGCCCACAGGGAGATCAGCCCCAGCATTTT. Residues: CASSPQGDQPQHF.

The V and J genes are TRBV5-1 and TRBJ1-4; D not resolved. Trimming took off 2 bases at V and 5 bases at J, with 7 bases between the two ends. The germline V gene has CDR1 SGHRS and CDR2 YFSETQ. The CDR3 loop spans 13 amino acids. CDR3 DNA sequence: TGCGCCAGCAGCTTATTCAGGAATGAAAAACTGTTTTTT. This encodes CASSLFRNEKLFF.

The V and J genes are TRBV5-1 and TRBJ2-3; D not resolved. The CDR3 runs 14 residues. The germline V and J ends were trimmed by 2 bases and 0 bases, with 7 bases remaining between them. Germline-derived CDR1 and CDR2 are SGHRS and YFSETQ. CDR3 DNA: TGCGCCAGCAGCTTCACAGAGAGCACAGATACGCAGTATTTT. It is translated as CASSFTESTDTQYF.

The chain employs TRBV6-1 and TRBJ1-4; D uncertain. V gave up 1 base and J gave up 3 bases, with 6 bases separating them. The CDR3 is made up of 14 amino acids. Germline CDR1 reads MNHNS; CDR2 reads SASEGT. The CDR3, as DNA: TGTGCCAGCAGTGAAGGAGGCGCTAATGAAAAACTGTTTTTT. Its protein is CASSEGGANEKLFF.

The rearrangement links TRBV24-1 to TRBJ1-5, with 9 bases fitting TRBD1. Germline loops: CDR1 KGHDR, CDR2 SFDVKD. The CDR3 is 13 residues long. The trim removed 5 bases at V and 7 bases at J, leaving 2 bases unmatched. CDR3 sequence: CATSGDRVQPQHF. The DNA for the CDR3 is TGTGCCACCAGTGGGGACAGGGTACAGCCCCAGCATTTT.

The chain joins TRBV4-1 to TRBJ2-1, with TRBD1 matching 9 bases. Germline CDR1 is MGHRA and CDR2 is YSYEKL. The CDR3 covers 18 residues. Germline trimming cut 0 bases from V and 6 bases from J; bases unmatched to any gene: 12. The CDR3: CASSQDHSGTGSGNEQFF. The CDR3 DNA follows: TGCGCCAGCAGCCAAGACCATTCCGGGACAGGGTCCGGCAATGAGCAGTTCTTC.